Listed below are T cell receptor beta chains from one sample, sequenced in a study of shared clonotypes between healthy human individuals. The protocol was immunoSEQ multiplex PCR, while the TCRdb copy is restricted to in-frame clones and leaves out a portion. The sample has about 1.1 million clones; roughly 74% are singletons. Sequencing was done on a sample of memory CD4+ T cells from PBMCs. Every receptor here comes from a man aged 18 to 29 in good health. Some clones in this sample may be carry-over from other donors' samples. CDR3s include the opening cysteine and the closing phenylalanine or tryptophan. A D gene is named only where the DNA matches it firmly. Where a row states a size, it is once, few, many or the class of an expanded clone; other rows omit it.

v_gene	d_gene	j_gene	abundance	len	CDR3nt	CDR3aa
TRBV19	TRBD1	TRBJ1-5	-	16	TGTGCCAGTAGTCTGGTAGGACAGGGCGACAATCAGCCCCAGCATTTT	CASSLVGQGDNQPQHF
TRBV4-1	-	TRBJ1-1	many	18	TGCGCCAGCAGTCTCACCCTCGTACGGGGCTCTCGGGCCACTGAAGCTTTCTTT	CASSLTLVRGSRATEAFF
TRBV6-5	-	TRBJ2-5	-	14	TGTGCCAGCAGTGAGGACCTAGCAGGAGAGACCCAGTACTTC	CASSEDLAGETQYF
TRBV2	-	TRBJ2-7	-	15	TGTGCCAGCAGTGAATTGGGCGGGCAAGGAGGGGAGCAGTACTTC	CASSELGGQGGEQYF
TRBV7-9	-	TRBJ2-1	once	16	TGTGCCAGCAGCCCACCCGGCCAGATGTTCATCAATGAGCAGTTCTTC	CASSPPGQMFINEQFF
TRBV2	-	TRBJ2-1	-	14	TGTGCCAGCAGTGACAGGGTCTCCTACAATGAGCAGTTCTTC	CASSDRVSYNEQFF
TRBV9	-	TRBJ2-1	-	15	TGTGCCAGCAGCGTAGATGTGAGTGGGGCGGCTCCGCAGTTCTTC	CASSVDVSGAAPQFF
TRBV5-1	TRBD1	TRBJ2-6	-	15	TGCGCCAGCAGCTTGGACAGGGGCTGGGCCAACGTCCTGACTTTC	CASSLDRGWANVLTF
TRBV11-2	TRBD1	TRBJ1-4	-	15	TGTGCCAGCAGCCTCCACGGGACAGGGGATGAAAAACTGTTTTTT	CASSLHGTGDEKLFF
TRBV7-8	-	TRBJ1-5	-	16	TGTGCCAGCAGCTTAGTCATTTCAGGGGGCAATCAGCCCCAGCATTTT	CASSLVISGGNQPQHF
TRBV18	TRBD1	TRBJ1-5	many	14	TGTGCCAGCTCACCAGGGACAGGGGTCCAGCCCCAGCATTTT	CASSPGTGVQPQHF
TRBV2	-	TRBJ2-5	-	11	TGTGCCAGCAGTGGGGGAGAGACCCAGTACTTC	CASSGGETQYF
TRBV15	-	TRBJ2-7	-	14	TGTGCCACCAGCAGAGATTTGGACGGGTCCGAGCAGTACTTC	CATSRDLDGSEQYF
TRBV28	-	TRBJ1-3	-	15	TGTGCCAGCACACTTACAGGGAACTCTGGAAACACCATATATTTT	CASTLTGNSGNTIYF
TRBV6-1	-	TRBJ2-3	-	13	TGTGCCAGCAAACTATCCCAAACAGATACGCAGTATTTT	CASKLSQTDTQYF
TRBV7-8	-	TRBJ2-7	-	13	TGTGCCAGCAGCTTAACTACGACCTACGAGCAGTACTTC	CASSLTTTYEQYF
TRBV2	-	TRBJ1-5	-	13	TGTGCCAGCAGTGAAGGGGCCAATCAGCCCCAGCATTTT	CASSEGANQPQHF
TRBV11-2	-	TRBJ2-1	-	12	TGTGCCAGCAGCCCCAGGGTCGATGAGCAGTTCTTC	CASSPRVDEQFF
TRBV7-2	-	TRBJ1-5	-	15	TGTGCCAGCAGCGATCTTGGCGGGCTCAATCAGCCCCAGCATTTT	CASSDLGGLNQPQHF
TRBV2	TRBD1	TRBJ2-5	-	16	TGTGCCAGCAGTGTACACAGGGGTGGCGTCGAAGAGACCCAGTACTTC	CASSVHRGGVEETQYF
TRBV18	TRBD1	TRBJ1-1	-	14	TGTGCCAGCTCACCCCTCGACAGGGCCACTGAAGCTTTCTTT	CASSPLDRATEAFF
TRBV9	-	TRBJ2-5	-	16	TGTGCCAGCAGCGTAGGAGGAGGGGGCGTGGGAGAGACCCAGTACTTC	CASSVGGGGVGETQYF
TRBV5-6	TRBD2	TRBJ2-7	many	14	TGTGCCAGCAGCTTCGTAGGACTAGTTGGCGAGCAGTACTTC	CASSFVGLVGEQYF
TRBV11-1	TRBD1	TRBJ2-1	few	15	TGTGCCAGCAGCGGATCTGGGACAGCCGACAATGAGCAGTTCTTC	CASSGSGTADNEQFF
TRBV2	TRBD2	TRBJ2-3	-	15	TGTGCCAGCAGTGTGGTAGCGGGAAGCACAGATACGCAGTATTTT	CASSVVAGSTDTQYF
TRBV2	-	TRBJ1-2	-	12	TGTGCCAGCAGATGGGACACTTATGGCTACACCTTC	CASRWDTYGYTF
TRBV7-9	TRBD1	TRBJ1-1	-	15	TGTGCCAGCAGCCTCGGAGGGGGCTTGGAAACTGAAGCTTTCTTT	CASSLGGGLETEAFF
TRBV9	-	TRBJ2-3	-	13	TGTGCCAGCAGCGTAGGTGGGCGGGATACGCAGTATTTT	CASSVGGRDTQYF
TRBV29-1	-	TRBJ1-2	-	11	TGCAGCGCTGGCGGTTCCTATGGCTACACCTTC	CSAGGSYGYTF
TRBV11-2	-	TRBJ2-7	-	13	TGTGCCAGCAGCTCCCCTCGAATCTACGAGCAGTACTTC	CASSSPRIYEQYF
TRBV7-9	TRBD1	TRBJ1-5	-	14	TGTGCCAGCAGCTTCACAGGGGGCAATCAGCCCCAGCATTTT	CASSFTGGNQPQHF
TRBV7-3	-	TRBJ2-7	-	16	TGTGCCAGCAGCTTAGGGAGCGGCGGGCCCACCTACGAGCAGTACTTC	CASSLGSGGPTYEQYF
TRBV18	-	TRBJ2-7	-	16	TGTGCCAGCTCACCCGCGCGCAGAGGACAGCCCTACGAGCAGTACTTC	CASSPARRGQPYEQYF
TRBV29-1	-	TRBJ2-5	-	11	TGCAGCGTTAGCAAAGGAGAGACCCAGTACTTC	CSVSKGETQYF
TRBV5-8	-	TRBJ2-3	-	15	TGTGCCAGCAGCTTGGCATGGGTTCGGACAGATACGCAGTATTTT	CASSLAWVRTDTQYF
TRBV9	-	TRBJ2-1	-	18	TGTGCCAGCAGCGTCACCCAGGGGGGGCTAGCGGGTTACAATGAGCAGTTCTTC	CASSVTQGGLAGYNEQFF
TRBV7-2	TRBD1	TRBJ2-3	few	15	TGTGCCAGCAGCGCCTCCGGGACAGCGAGGTTCACGCAGTATTTT	CASSASGTARFTQYF
TRBV30	-	TRBJ1-5	-	13	TGTGCCTGGGAGGCTTCTTCAGGTCAGCCCCAGCATTTT	CAWEASSGQPQHF
TRBV4-2	-	TRBJ2-3	-	17	TGTGCCAGCAGCCAAGACCCCACGGTTGGGACCGCAGATACGCAGTATTTT	CASSQDPTVGTADTQYF